Presented here are 5 T cell receptor beta chains from one specimen sequenced in a study of shared clonotypes between healthy human individuals. The method was immunoSEQ multiplex PCR; TCRdb's version includes in-frame clones alone and lacks a portion of them. The sample has 2 million to 2.5 million clones; 90% to 97% are singletons. The source material was naive CD4+ T cells sorted from blood. This sample's subset: CD45RA+ positively selected. These receptors were collected from a man younger than 35 in good health.

In its sample, this clone was seen once. The V and J genes are TRBV2 and TRBJ2-7, with 7 bases lining up with TRBD2. The germline gives CDR1 SNHLY, CDR2 FYNNEI. V lost 2 bases, J lost 3 bases, and 7 bases stayed unmatched. This CDR3 contains 15 residues. The CDR3 loop is CASSELAGELYEQYF. For the CDR3, the DNA is TGTGCCAGCAGTGAATTGGCGGGAGAACTCTACGAGCAGTACTTC.

V usage is TRBV18 and J usage is TRBJ2-7; D tentatively reads TRBD1 or TRBD2 (5 bases each). The CDR3 has 12 residues. Germline CDR1 reads KGHSH; CDR2 reads LQKENI. The germline V and J ends were trimmed by 5 bases and 6 bases, with 11 bases remaining between them. CDR3 protein: CASSRGAGEQYF. The CDR3 nucleotides read TGTGCCAGCTCAAGAGGGGCAGGCGAGCAGTACTTC.

As regards this clone: This sample also contains other DNA sequences that code for the same CDR3. V gene TRBV5-1 combines with J gene TRBJ2-7; D is undetermined. The CDR3 covers 12 residues. Germline loops: CDR1 SGHRS, CDR2 YFSETQ. Deletions cut 4 bases from V and 0 bases from J, with 5 bases between. The CDR3 sequence is CASSGSSYEQYF. In nucleotides, the CDR3 is TGCGCCAGCAGCGGAAGCTCCTACGAGCAGTACTTC.

The chain uses TRBV5-8 and TRBJ1-2, with D possibly being TRBD1 (5 bases). V lost 2 bases to trimming and J lost 1 base, with 6 bases between them. Looked up from germline, CDR1 is SGHTS and CDR2 is YDEGEE. The CDR3 is made up of 13 amino acids. The CDR3 region has the DNA TGTGCCAGCAGCTTTGACAGTAACTATGGCTACACCTTC. Translating gives CASSFDSNYGYTF. The full variable domain, completed using reference TRBV5-8 and TRBJ1-2, is EAGVTQSPTHLIKTRGQQATLRCSPISGHTSVYWYQQALGLGLQFLLWYDEGEERNRGNFPPRFSGRQFPNYSSELNVNALELEDSALYLCASSFDSNYGYTFGSGTRLTVV.

The chain uses TRBV11-3 and TRBJ2-5; D is unresolved. This CDR3 is 12 amino acids long. Germline CDR1 reads SGHNT; CDR2 reads YENEEA. Trimming removed 0 bases at V and 7 bases at J, with 6 bases between. The CDR3 nucleotides read TGTGCCAGCAGCTTAGATCTTGGGACCCAGTACTTC. Its translation: CASSLDLGTQYF.